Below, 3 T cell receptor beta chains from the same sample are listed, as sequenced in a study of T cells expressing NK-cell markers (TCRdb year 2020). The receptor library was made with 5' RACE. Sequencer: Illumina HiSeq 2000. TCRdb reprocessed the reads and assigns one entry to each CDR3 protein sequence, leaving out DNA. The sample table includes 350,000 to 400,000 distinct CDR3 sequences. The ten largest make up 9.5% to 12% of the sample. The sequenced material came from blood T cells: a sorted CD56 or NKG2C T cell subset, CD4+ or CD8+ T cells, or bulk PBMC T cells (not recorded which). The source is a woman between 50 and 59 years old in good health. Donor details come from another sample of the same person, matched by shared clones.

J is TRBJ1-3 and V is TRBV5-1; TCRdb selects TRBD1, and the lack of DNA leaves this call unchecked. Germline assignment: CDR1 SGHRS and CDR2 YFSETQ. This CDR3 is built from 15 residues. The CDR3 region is CASSLQGASGNTIYF.

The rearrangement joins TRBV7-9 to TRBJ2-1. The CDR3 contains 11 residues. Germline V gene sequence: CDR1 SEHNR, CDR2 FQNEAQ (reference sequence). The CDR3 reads CASSLVEQQFF.

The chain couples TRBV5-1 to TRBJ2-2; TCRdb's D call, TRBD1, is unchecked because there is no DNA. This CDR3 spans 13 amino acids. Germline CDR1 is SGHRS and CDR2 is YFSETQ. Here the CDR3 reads CASSSQGTGELFF.